This entry features one T cell receptor (beta chain) sequence. Its antigen remains unidentified. CDR1 and CDR2 from the germline V gene are MNHEY and SVGAGI. With 1 base removed from V and 5 bases from J, the gap between germline ends came to 15 bases. This CDR3 has 16 amino acids. This sample is part of a study of cytomegalovirus exposure and HLA in healthy donors. Overall study findings and caveats: Later work showed greater clonal expansion in HLA-associated TCR beta chains than in equally common others.

Use of 60 Vbeta and 13 Jbeta primers characterized the PCR. Sequencing used immunoSEQ multiplex PCR; TCRdb keeps in-frame clones, though not all of them. This table lists under 200,000 clones. The rearrangement links TRBV6-5 to TRBJ2-1; tentatively, D is TRBD2 (5 bases). The material sequenced was PBMCs. The sequence was obtained from a man younger than 45 in good health and CMV-seronegative. The CDR3 loop reads CASSYYGAPGNNEQFF. The DNA for the CDR3 is TGTGCCAGCAGTTACTACGGTGCTCCGGGAAACAATGAGCAGTTCTTC.